These 20 T cell receptor beta chains came from one sample sequenced in a study of CD8 T cells in ankylosing spondylitis (dated by TCRdb to the late 2010s). No cognate antigen is known for these TCRs. Results the study describes overall, beyond this receptor: A TCR beta motif made up of about eight highly homologous amino acid variants appeared to be characteristic of blood from ankylosing spondylitis patients.

Library prep was done by 5' RACE. This sample was sequenced with an Illumina HiSeq 2500. TCRdb handled the public reads itself, with Q25 trimming in fastp and clone calling in MiXCR, and kept productive beta chains. Under each unique CDR3 protein, matching rows form one entry showing the most common genes and DNA. Across this sample there are around 890,000 distinct CDR3 sequences, with around 11% seen only once. Approximately 0.46% of the sample is held by the ten biggest clonotypes. The material sequenced was blood, either unsorted or a sorted T cell fraction (not recorded which). The origin of the receptors is a male donor with ankylosing spondylitis.

This clonotype came up many times. The CDR3 sequence is CSVDLDRVPTGELFF. Written as DNA, the CDR3 is TGCAGCGTTGATCTGGACAGGGTACCCACCGGGGAGCTGTTTTTT. The rearrangement links TRBV29-1 to TRBJ2-2; 8 nucleotides line up with TRBD1. The ends lost 3 bases at V and 4 bases at J; junction bases unmatched: 7. The germline gives CDR1 SQVTM, CDR2 ANQGSEA. The CDR3 has 15 residues.

The chain uses TRBV11-3 and TRBJ2-7; 8 bases match TRBD1. V shed 3 bases, J shed 3 bases, and the junction held 7 bases outside the gene matches. The germline V gene encodes CDR1 SGHNT and CDR2 YENEEA. This CDR3 contains 15 residues. Here the CDR3 reads CASSFLTGEGYEQYF. Written as DNA, the CDR3 is TGTGCCAGCAGCTTTCTGACAGGGGAAGGCTACGAGCAGTACTTC.

This clonotype was counted once. The V gene is TRBV6-1, the J gene TRBJ1-1, with a possible D match to TRBD1 (6 bases). The germline V gene has CDR1 MNHNS and CDR2 SASEGT. V lost 7 bases to trimming and J lost 4 bases, with 16 bases between them. This CDR3 spans 14 amino acids. The CDR3 reads CASMGRQAITEAFF. In nucleotides, the CDR3 is TGTGCCAGCATGGGCAGACAGGCAATCACTGAAGCTTTCTTT.

The rearrangement joins TRBV7-3 to TRBJ2-3, with 8 bases that match TRBD2. The CDR3 sequence is 16 residues long. CDR1 and CDR2 (germline): SGHTA, FQGTGA. The ends lost 5 bases at V and 0 bases at J; junction bases unmatched: 7. CDR3 residues: CASSAIAGSSTDTQYF. CDR3 DNA sequence: TGTGCCAGCAGCGCTATAGCGGGGTCTAGCACAGATACGCAGTATTTT.

This sequence joins TRBV6-1 and TRBJ2-1; D is unclear. Between the trimmed V and J ends, which lost 7 bases and 4 bases, there was a span of 11 bases. The germline V gene has CDR1 MNHNS and CDR2 SASEGT. The CDR3 has 13 residues. This CDR3 is CASTLGSYNEQFF. The CDR3 DNA sequence: TGTGCCAGCACCCTGGGTTCTTACAATGAGCAGTTCTTC.

J is TRBJ1-1 and V is TRBV14, with D uncertain. V was clipped by 4 bases and J by 0 bases, with 12 bases between them. The CDR3 has 15 residues. Germline CDR1 reads SGHDN; CDR2 reads FVKESK. In DNA form, the CDR3 reads TGTGCCAGCAGCCCGCCAAGAGGTCTGAACACTGAAGCTTTCTTT. As protein: CASSPPRGLNTEAFF.

The rearrangement joins TRBV10-3 to TRBJ1-6; no reliable D call. The V gene's germline CDR1 is ENHRY and CDR2 SYGVKD. Between the trimmed V and J ends, which lost 3 bases and 8 bases, there was a span of 8 bases. The length of the CDR3 is 13 residues. The DNA for the CDR3 is TGTGCCATCAGTGAATCCCGAGATTCACCCCTCCACTTT. Amino acid sequence: CAISESRDSPLHF.

The V gene is TRBV4-2, the J gene TRBJ2-2; the D call may be TRBD1 or TRBD2 (5 bases each). Germline assignment: CDR1 LGHNA and CDR2 YNFKEQ. The CDR3 has 17 amino acids. Trimming left V 1 base short and J 7 bases short, with 19 bases between. The DNA of the CDR3 is TGTGCCAGCAGCCAAGTACTCGGGACCCGCTTGAGCGGGGAGCTGTTTTTT. It translates to CASSQVLGTRLSGELFF.

V usage is TRBV5-1 and J usage is TRBJ1-2; a possible D gene is TRBD1 (6 bases). From germline, CDR1 is SGHRS and CDR2 YFSETQ. Trimming removed 6 bases at V and 3 bases at J, with 18 bases between. This CDR3 has 15 residues. CDR3 bases: TGCGCCAGCACCTTACGGGGGCCGAGCGACTATGGCTACACCTTC. Translated: CASTLRGPSDYGYTF.

This clonotype came up many times. The chain uses TRBV5-1 and TRBJ1-4; 7 bases align to TRBD1. V was clipped by 0 bases and J by 8 bases; unmatched bases: 10. The CDR3 has 16 residues. Germline-derived CDR1 and CDR2 are SGHRS and YFSETQ. The DNA for the CDR3 is TGCGCCAGCAGCTTGGACAGGGGTTCGAGATCGGAAAAACTGTTTTTT. Encoded protein: CASSLDRGSRSEKLFF.

The chain is built from TRBV20-1 and TRBJ2-7, with a possible D match to TRBD1 (6 bases). CDR1 and CDR2 (germline): DFQATT, SNEGSKA (reference sequence). The CDR3 totals 14 residues. Trimming took off 3 bases at V and 0 bases at J, with 12 bases between the two ends. The CDR3 DNA reads as TGCAGTGCTAGCCAGGGGATTCCCTCCTACGAGCAGTACTTC. It translates to CSASQGIPSYEQYF.

The gene calls are TRBV5-1 and TRBJ2-5, with TRBD1 matching over 7 bases. Per germline, CDR1 SGHRS and CDR2 YFSETQ. V lost 3 bases, J lost 5 bases, and 7 bases stayed unmatched. There are 14 residues in the CDR3. The CDR3 DNA is TGCGCCAGCAGCTCGGGGACAGTGTGGGAGACCCAGTACTTC. Translation gives CASSSGTVWETQYF.

This clonotype was seen more than once but under ten times. The V and J genes are TRBV28 and TRBJ2-7; possible D gene TRBD1, 6 bases. Germline-derived CDR1 and CDR2 are MDHEN and SYDVKM. Trimming cost V 4 bases and J 1 base, with 17 bases left between them. There are 16 residues in the CDR3. CDR3 DNA sequence: TGTGCCAGCAGTTCGCCCGGGACACTGAATTCCTACGAGCAGTACTTC. Amino acid sequence: CASSSPGTLNSYEQYF.

There are a few counts of this clonotype. The V gene is TRBV7-2, the J gene TRBJ1-1; D is possibly TRBD1 (5 bases). The V end lost 6 bases, the J end lost 4 bases, and 15 bases lay between the germline ends. This CDR3 contains 14 residues. Germline V gene data show CDR1 as SGHTA and CDR2 as FQGNSA. The CDR3 DNA reads as TGTGCCAGCAGACTTCAGGGTTTTTTCACTGAAGCTTTCTTT. It translates to CASRLQGFFTEAFF. Full variable domain (outside the CDR3, taken from reference TRBV7-2 and TRBJ1-1): GAGVSQSPSNKVTEKGKDVELRCDPISGHTALYWYRQSLGQGLEFLIYFQGNSAPDKSGLPSDRFSAERTGGSVSTLTIQRTQQEDSAVYLCASRLQGFFTEAFFGQGTRLTVV.

Only a few counts were recorded for this clonotype. The chain carries TRBV7-2 and TRBJ2-1, with 7 bases matching TRBD2. V was pared by 2 bases and J by 6 bases, with 10 bases of the junction left unmatched. There are 16 residues in the CDR3. The V gene's germline CDR1 is SGHTA and CDR2 FQGNSA. CDR3 amino acids: CASSLTAGDGGNEQFF. DNA of the CDR3: TGTGCCAGCAGCTTAACGGCGGGAGACGGCGGCAATGAGCAGTTCTTC.

The chain couples TRBV15 to TRBJ1-2; TRBD1 matches at 7 bases. V lost 0 bases, J lost 8 bases, and 12 bases stayed unmatched. Germline-derived CDR1 and CDR2 are LNHNV and YYDKDF (reference sequence). The CDR3 has 16 amino acids. The CDR3 loop is CATSRDPRQGFRGYTF. Here the CDR3 DNA reads TGTGCCACCAGCAGAGATCCGAGACAGGGATTTCGCGGCTACACCTTC.

The sample holds a few counts of this clonotype. This chain joins TRBV20-1 and TRBJ1-2; D is unclear. The CDR3 is 10 amino acids. The germline V gene encodes CDR1 DFQATT and CDR2 SNEGSKA (reference sequence). Trimming cost V 6 bases and J 8 bases, with 10 bases left between them. CDR3: CSAPEKGYTF. Written as DNA, the CDR3 is TGCAGTGCCCCGGAGAAGGGCTACACCTTC.

The chain links TRBV9 to TRBJ2-1, with D hard to call. This CDR3 is 15 amino acids long. Germline lookup yields CDR1 SGDLS and CDR2 YYNGEE. The V and J ends lost 0 bases and 2 bases respectively, with 9 bases between them. This CDR3 is CASSVGGITYNEQFF. DNA of the CDR3: TGTGCCAGCAGCGTAGGTGGGATCACCTACAATGAGCAGTTCTTC.

The chain carries TRBV4-2 and TRBJ2-2; D possibly uses TRBD1 or TRBD2 (5 bases each). Germline V gene sequence: CDR1 LGHNA, CDR2 YNFKEQ. V lost 0 bases to trimming and J lost 7 bases, with 18 bases between them. This CDR3 spans 17 amino acids. The CDR3 nucleotides read TGTGCCAGCAGCCAAGATTCGGTTGGGGGACGAAACGGGGAGCTGTTTTTT. Amino acids: CASSQDSVGGRNGELFF.

In this sample, this clonotype turned up a few times. This chain uses TRBV5-1 with TRBJ1-2, with 10 bases aligning to TRBD1. V dropped 3 bases and J dropped 5; count of bases not matched to a gene: 7. The CDR3 runs to 15 residues. Germline assignment: CDR1 SGHRS and CDR2 YFSETQ. This CDR3 reads CASSSRGQGEYGYTF. Here the CDR3 DNA reads TGCGCCAGCAGCTCCCGTGGACAGGGGGAATATGGCTACACCTTC.